This T cell receptor (beta chain) emerged from a study of cytomegalovirus exposure and HLA in healthy donors (TCRdb year 2017). For the study in its entirety: An earlier analysis of several hundred of the donors reported 276 Gb of sequence data and 100 million to 120 million unique TCR beta sequences obtained from approximately 180 million T cells. An early release that covered 640 HLA-typed donors contained approximately 300 gigabases of sequencing data and around 85 million unique TCR sequences. Of the roughly 400 genotyped donors, approximately 82% fell in the genetic ancestry cluster associated with self-reported Caucasian donors. The aim of the study was to test whether cataloging public T cell receptors could identify signatures of past pathogen exposure. The study used immunosequencing to profile the T cell repertoires of 666 subjects and linked those repertoires to cytomegalovirus serostatus. A separate validation cohort of roughly 120 different subjects was used in addition to the roughly 670-subject first cohort. To predict cytomegalovirus infection status, the study brought together high-throughput TCR immunosequencing, statistical association of individual TCRs with disease status, and machine learning. In a later analysis, previously published TCR beta repertoires from 666 donors were re-analyzed and high-resolution HLA genotyping was added so that TCR occurrence patterns could be studied. The later analysis used no new phenotypic data to find candidate immune exposures, relying instead on TCR beta sequences and their occurrence across donors. In an earlier analysis of 587 of the donors, high-throughput TCR beta sequencing was used to judge whether each TCR beta V gene segment behaved as functional or pseudogenic. Donor age, sex, ethnicity and CMV serostatus were compiled together with the repertoire data. A later genetic analysis used genome-wide SNP genotypes for 398 of the 666 donors, treating that subset as a discovery cohort. All discovery cohort repertoires had been generated on a single sequencing platform. HLA typing covered class I and class II loci at four-digit resolution. The number of typed donors differed by locus: about 620-640 for A, B, C, DRB1 and DQB1; about 520 for DQA1; around 580 for DPA1; and roughly 470 for DPB1. Four or five DR-DQ haplotypes were treated as single units for association and clustering because of strong linkage in the cohort. Among some 400 genotyped donors of the cohort, an average of 235,054 unique TCR beta nucleotide sequences were sequenced per donor, around a sixth of them non-productive. Overall study results and their limits: A later genetic analysis reported fewer N-insertions in productive TCRs among donors in an Asian-associated ancestry cluster than the approximately 700-donor mean. In a later analysis, the rate of TCR association differed among HLA loci, with DRB1 alleles having the most associated TCRs and HLA-C alleles having the fewest. When HLA alleles, especially DR and DQ, strongly co-occurred, TCR associations were difficult to assign to individual alleles. Broadly in line with IMGT annotations, most TCR beta V segments showed up in productive rearrangements about 90% or about 30% of the time in an earlier analysis of roughly 590 of the donors. In a later analysis, most CMV-associated TCR beta chains were found to appear HLA-restricted, with HLA associations seemingly driven largely by CMV exposure. In a later analysis, 15,000 to 20,000 TCR beta sequences were associated with specific HLA alleles at a false discovery rate of 0.05. Because the 87-base-pair reads could not distinguish some IMGT-functional V segments, including TRBV6-2 and TRBV6-3, those segments were excluded. It was suggested by the authors that the approach could potentially be generalized to other disease states and immunological phenotypes. In both the original and validation cohorts, the classifier was reported to diagnose cytomegalovirus status with high specificity and sensitivity. A few of the identified cytomegalovirus-associated TCR beta chains were confirmed in vitro to be specific for cytomegalovirus antigens. The presence/absence analyses assumed that sequencing depth was roughly uniform across donors, and that assumption may not be true. Because counts were too low, roughly 16 rarely observed V segments, including chromosome 9 orphons, were left out of the earlier analysis of 587 of the donors. A cluster of highly shared sequence variants was judged likely to represent a technical artifact of the sequencing pipeline. Because HLA typing was missing for some donors at each locus, association tests included only the typed subset. The study gave a list of over 150 TCR beta chains associated with cytomegalovirus. Several of the top co-occurrence clusters appeared to be linked to parvovirus B19, influenza, CMV and Epstein-Barr virus, according to a later analysis. A further reported finding was that TCR beta sequences accurately predicted the HLA-A and HLA-B alleles for most subjects in the first cohort. Across donors, most TCR sequences were observed very rarely, whereas some public TCRs were present in many individuals. In this cohort, only TCR beta chains were sequenced, and detectable features were limited by the absence of alpha or paired-chain data. An association between a missense DCLRE1C variant and V-gene and J-gene trimming of TCR beta chains was found in a later genetic analysis and replicated in an independent cohort. Correlated functional status among segregating V segments might reflect linkage disequilibrium, but an unknown experimental factor could not be ruled out. For the cohort, immune exposure information was limited to CMV serostatus. In a later analysis, HLA-associated TCR beta chains were found to be more clonally expanded and to have lower generation probabilities than equally common non-associated chains.

About this clone: What antigen it recognizes has not been identified. There are no base qualities to consult, and no much larger clone falls within one base.

Ends trimmed: V by 4 bases, J by 0 bases; bases unmatched to a gene: 9. Measured from the cysteine to the phenylalanine, the CDR3 is 17 residues long. The DNA shown is the 51-base CDR3, in frame from base 1. Sequences SNHLY (CDR1) and FYNNEI (CDR2) are obtained from the germline V gene. Library generation was performed with the immunoSEQ multiplex PCR assay. A mixture of 60 forward primers for TCR Vbeta segments and 13 reverse primers for TCR Jbeta segments was used in the multiplex PCR. Amplification of the CDR3 region of rearranged TCR beta genes was performed with a multiplex PCR assay on genomic DNA. Amplified TCR beta libraries were sequenced as 87-base-pair reads on the Illumina HiSeq System. Under the source paper's analysis protocol: Across the 640 or so repertoires, a later analysis counted tens of millions of unique TCR beta chains, roughly 11 million of which were shared by at least two donors. A nearest-neighbor algorithm error-corrected the raw reads and collapsed the reads into unique sequences, merging closely related sequences to remove PCR and sequencing errors. Alignment of CDR3 sequences to IMGT reference sequences was used to assign V, D and J gene segments. For a sequence to be retained, at least a six-nucleotide match to both a V gene segment and a J gene segment was required. A rearrangement was called productive if the CDR3 had no stop codons and remained in frame with V and J, and every other rearrangement was called non-productive. Following IMGT convention, CDR3 was defined as the stretch from the second conserved V-encoded cysteine to the conserved J-encoded phenylalanine. In an earlier analysis of approximately 500 of the donors, sequences lacking an unambiguous match to a single V gene segment were excluded. An earlier analysis of fewer than 750 of the donors classified V segments as functional when productive rearrangements were above 56.7% and as segregating when the standard deviation between donors was above 5%. A statistical classification framework was developed to diagnose cytomegalovirus status using the catalog of TCR beta chain sequences. A later analysis assigned V and J genes by comparing TCR nucleotide sequences with IMGT/GENE-DB human TR gene sequences. The TCRdist pipeline was used in a later analysis to assign CDR3 sequences and most-parsimonious VDJ recombination scenarios. In a later analysis, each TCR beta chain was defined by its CDR3 amino acid sequence together with its V-gene family, and reads without a unique V-gene family were excluded. To address suspected cross-contamination and a sequencing artifact, a later analysis removed over 500 highly shared, low-generation-probability nucleotide sequences. For each public chain, a later analysis derived a clonal expansion index from normalized ranks of inferred template counts within each repertoire. In a later analysis, generation probabilities were computed using a VDJ recombination model fitted to out-of-frame rearrangements, and the results were checked against IGoR. In a later analysis, hypergeometric tests were used to score TCR-TCR, TCR-HLA and TCR-CMV co-occurrence, with a repertoire-size bias correction applied to TCR pairs. A later analysis estimated false discovery rates by permuting HLA or CMV assignments 20 times. A later analysis grouped co-occurring TCRs with DBSCAN, adding TCRdist sequence similarity when clustering within HLA-allele-positive subsets. For co-occurrence clustering, repertoires with fewer than 30,000 or more than 120,000 public chains were excluded, along with 4 to 6 repertoires with anomalous nucleotide sharing. The clones in this table, taken by TCRdb from immuneACCESS, are in-frame only. Not every clone is retained; where verified, under half of the shortfall comes from an unresolved V gene, and the cause of the rest is unknown. Clone size and the V and J calls come from that table; the DNA yielded D and trimming. This sample is represented by 100,000 to 130,000 clones; 60% to 75% of them were singletons. The ten largest clones capture 7.8% of the sample.

The cohort comprised 550 to 700 healthy bone marrow donors. At the time of sampling, every cohort member was nominally healthy, though immune exposures that went unrecorded were likely present. The donor tested CMV seronegative, placing the donor among the 350 or so seronegative members of the cohort. Each donor provided a peripheral blood sample, and peripheral blood mononuclear cells were used for TCR beta sequencing. The Qiagen DNeasy Blood Extraction Kit was used to extract genomic DNA from the blood cell samples. The chain uses TRBV2 and TRBJ1-3; 7 bases in between match TRBD1. Material: PBMCs. The clonotype was recovered from a man aged 25 to 45 in good health and CMV-seronegative. The nucleotide sequence is TGTGCCAGCAGTGTGGTCAGGGGGGCGAGCTCTGGAAACACCATATATTTT. The resulting protein is CASSVVRGASSGNTIYF.